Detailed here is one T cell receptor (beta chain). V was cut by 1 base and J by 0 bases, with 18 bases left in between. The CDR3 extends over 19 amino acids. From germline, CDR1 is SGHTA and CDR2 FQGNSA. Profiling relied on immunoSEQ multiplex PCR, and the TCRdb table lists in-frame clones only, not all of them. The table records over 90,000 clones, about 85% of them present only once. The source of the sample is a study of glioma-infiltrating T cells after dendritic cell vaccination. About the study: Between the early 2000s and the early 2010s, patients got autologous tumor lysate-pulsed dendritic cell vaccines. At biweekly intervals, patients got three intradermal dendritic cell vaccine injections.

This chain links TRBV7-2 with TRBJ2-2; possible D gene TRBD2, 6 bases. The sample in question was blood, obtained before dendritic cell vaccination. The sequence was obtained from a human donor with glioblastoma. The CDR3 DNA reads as TGTGCCAGCAGCTTAGGTTTCCGGGGCGGGGCCCCGAACACCGGGGAGCTGTTTTTT. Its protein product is CASSLGFRGGAPNTGELFF. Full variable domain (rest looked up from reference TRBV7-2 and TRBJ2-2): GAGVSQSPSNKVTEKGKDVELRCDPISGHTALYWYRQSLGQGLEFLIYFQGNSAPDKSGLPSDRFSAERTGGSVSTLTIQRTQQEDSAVYLCASSLGFRGGAPNTGELFFGEGSRLTVL.